Below, 17 T cell receptor beta chains from the same sample are listed, as sequenced in a study of T cell repertoires in cytomegalovirus infection (dated by TCRdb to about 2019). The sequencer was an Illumina HiSeq 1500. The public sequencing data were trimmed at Q25 with fastp and processed into clonotypes with MiXCR by TCRdb, which kept only in-frame beta chains. Here each entry gathers all rows of one CDR3 protein and keeps the most common genes and DNA. The sample yields roughly 150,000 distinct CDR3 sequences; 17% were counted once. Jointly, the top ten make up around 20% of the sample. Input material: CD8+ T cells from PBMCs. These receptor sequences come from a human donor in good health (CMV status not recorded). Some clones in this sample may be carry-over from other donors' samples.

A few counts support this clonotype. The V and J genes are TRBV12-3 or TRBV12-4 and TRBJ2-2; 8 nucleotides agree with TRBD1. The CDR3 has 15 residues. The ends lost 5 bases at V and 6 bases at J; junction bases unmatched: 8. CDR3 bases: TGTGCCAGCAGTCCGCGACAGGGGATGGCCGGGGAGCTGTTTTTT. This sequence encodes CASSPRQGMAGELFF.

This clonotype was counted between two and nine times. This chain connects TRBV5-1 to TRBJ2-2, with D perhaps TRBD2 (6 bases). CDR1 is SGHRS, CDR2 YFSETQ, per germline. This CDR3 is 13 amino acids long. V was pared by 0 bases and J by 10 bases, with 10 bases between. For the CDR3, the DNA is TGCGCCAGCAGCTTGGCGGGAGCGGAGGAGCTGTTTTTT. Amino acids: CASSLAGAEELFF.

The CDR3 loop is CASSLVATTDNEQFF. DNA of the CDR3: TGTGCCAGCAGCTTAGTGGCGACAACCGACAATGAGCAGTTCTTC. This chain joins TRBV7-3 and TRBJ2-1; D not certain. Germline CDR1 reads SGHTA; CDR2 reads FQGTGA. The CDR3 covers 15 residues. Trimming left V 2 bases short and J 5 bases short, with 13 bases between. The variable domain in full, completed from reference TRBV7-3 and TRBJ2-1, reads GAGVSQTPSNKVTEKGKYVELRCDPISGHTALYWYRQSLGQGPEFLIYFQGTGAADDSGLPNDRFFAVRPEGSVSTLKIQRTERGDSAVYLCASSLVATTDNEQFFGPGTRLTVL.

The table lists this clonotype with a few counts. V is TRBV12-3 or TRBV12-4 and J is TRBJ1-5, with D uncertain. V was clipped by 2 bases and J by 3 bases, with 8 bases between them. The CDR3 extends over 14 amino acids. CDR3 in amino acids: CASSLQGHNQPQHF. The DNA of the CDR3 is TGTGCCAGCAGTTTACAAGGCCACAATCAGCCCCAGCATTTT.

The genes are TRBV29-1 and TRBJ1-2; D might be TRBD1 (5 bases). The ends were cut back, 7 bases at V and 6 bases at J, with 9 bases in the middle. In germline, CDR1 is SQVTM, CDR2 ANQGSEA. CDR3 size: 10 residues. CDR3 nucleotides: TGCAGCGAGCGGGGGGATGGCTACACCTTC. Residues: CSERGDGYTF.

V is TRBV9 and J is TRBJ1-2; weak D call: TRBD1 (6 bases). In germline, CDR1 is SGDLS, CDR2 YYNGEE. The CDR3 totals 15 residues. Trimming shortened V by 0 bases and J by 3 bases, and 12 bases separated the two germline ends. The CDR3 DNA follows: TGTGCCAGCAGCGTAGGTGGGGACACCGACTATGGCTACACCTTC. The encoded protein is CASSVGGDTDYGYTF.

A few counts support this clonotype. The gene calls are TRBV5-1 and TRBJ1-4; no reliable D call. V was cut by 1 base and J by 6 bases, with 13 bases left in between. Germline-derived CDR1 and CDR2 are SGHRS and YFSETQ. The CDR3 has 15 amino acids. The CDR3: CASSLRGTSDEKLFF. DNA of the CDR3: TGCGCCAGCAGCTTGCGAGGCACGTCGGATGAAAAACTGTTTTTT.

The chain links TRBV6-2 or TRBV6-3 to TRBJ1-1, with D possibly matching TRBD1 (6 bases). In germline, CDR1 is MNHEY, CDR2 SVGEGT. V lost 0 bases and J 3 bases, leaving 17 bases between the germline ends. The length of the CDR3 is 17 residues. The DNA for the CDR3 is TGTGCCAGCAGTTACTCTGCGTGGGGGGCAGCGGACACTGAAGCTTTCTTT. Translating it yields CASSYSAWGAADTEAFF.

In this sample, this clonotype turned up a few times. The genes are TRBV6-5 and TRBJ1-1; 7 bases align to TRBD1. Trimming took 5 bases from V and 4 from J; bases not matched to a gene: 10. Germline V lookup: CDR1 MNHEY, CDR2 SVGAGI. CDR3 size: 15 residues. In DNA form, the CDR3 reads TGTGCCAGCAGTAACCTTCAGGGGGGCGGCACTGAAGCTTTCTTT. This encodes CASSNLQGGGTEAFF.

V is TRBV19 and J is TRBJ2-4; D perhaps matches TRBD2 (5 bases). CDR1 and CDR2 (germline): LNHDA, SQIVND (reference sequence). The length of the CDR3 is 14 residues. With 3 bases removed from V and 1 base from J, the gap between germline ends came to 7 bases. The CDR3 reads CASSIGEAKNIQYF. The CDR3 DNA is TGTGCCAGTAGTATCGGGGAGGCCAAAAACATTCAGTACTTC.

The chain combines TRBV29-1 with TRBJ2-6; no firm D call. V was trimmed by 1 base and J by 7 bases, leaving 14 bases between them. CDR1 SQVTM and CDR2 ANQGSEA come from the germline V gene. The CDR3 length is 15 residues. The chain's CDR3 is CSVEVKEQGANVLTF. The CDR3 coding sequence is TGCAGCGTTGAAGTAAAGGAACAAGGAGCCAACGTCCTGACTTTC. Full variable domain (remainder filled in from reference TRBV29-1 and TRBJ2-6): SAVISQKPSRDICQRGTSLTIQCQVDSQVTMMFWYRQQPGQSLTLIATANQGSEATYESGFVIDKFPISRPNLTFSTLTVSNMSPEDSSIYLCSVEVKEQGANVLTFGAGSRLTVL.

This clonotype occurred many times. The chain couples TRBV11-2 to TRBJ2-1; 11 positions match TRBD2. The germline V gene has CDR1 SGHAT and CDR2 FQNNGV. The length of the CDR3 is 18 residues. V was clipped by 4 bases and J by 2 bases; unmatched bases: 10. CDR3 amino acids: CASSWGLAEGGAYNEQFF. The CDR3 DNA sequence: TGTGCCAGCAGCTGGGGACTAGCGGAGGGAGGGGCCTACAATGAGCAGTTCTTC.

A few counts support this clonotype. This rearrangement joins TRBV7-6 to TRBJ1-1, with TRBD1 as a possible D gene (6 bases). Germline CDR1 is SGHVS and CDR2 is FNYEAQ. The CDR3 totals 12 residues. Trimming pared 7 bases from V and 8 bases from J, leaving 14 bases between. The CDR3 nucleotides are TGTGCCAGCACCGAGCCGGGACACGAAGCTTTCTTT. It translates to CASTEPGHEAFF.

There are a few counts of this clonotype. The chain joins TRBV7-9 to TRBJ2-1; D gene unclear. Trimming stripped 3 bases from V and 0 bases from J, with 9 bases between. The germline V gene has CDR1 SEHNR and CDR2 FQNEAQ (reference sequence). The CDR3 runs to 15 residues. For the CDR3, the DNA is TGTGCCAGCAGCTTGAGCGAGACCTCCTACAATGAGCAGTTCTTC. This sequence encodes CASSLSETSYNEQFF. Full variable domain (remainder filled in from reference TRBV7-9 and TRBJ2-1): DTGVSQNPRHKITKRGQNVTFRCDPISEHNRLYWYRQTLGQGPEFLTYFQNEAQLEKSRLLSDRFSAERPKGSFSTLEIQRTEQGDSAMYLCASSLSETSYNEQFFGPGTRLTVL.

CDR3 nucleotide sequence: TGTGCCAGCAGCTTAGCGGGGGACAGGGGGGGCTACACCTTC. Protein: CASSLAGDRGGYTF. The rearrangement uses TRBV7-2 and TRBJ1-2; 11 bases map to TRBD1. In germline, CDR1 is SGHTA, CDR2 FQGNSA. CDR3 length equals 14 residues. Trimming removed 0 bases from V and 8 bases from J; junction bases left unmatched: 2.

V is TRBV7-2 and J is TRBJ2-1; either TRBD1 or TRBD2 may fit D (5 bases each). CDR3 length: 14 amino acids. The V end was cut by 1 base, the J end by 8 bases, with 12 bases between. Germline values: CDR1 SGHTA, CDR2 FQGNSA. CDR3 loop: CASSLGRQGDEQFF. The CDR3 coding sequence is TGTGCCAGCAGCTTAGGACGCCAGGGAGATGAGCAGTTCTTC.

The CDR3 is CAISEVSNTEAFF. The CDR3 bases are TGTGCCATCAGTGAGGTTTCTAACACTGAAGCTTTCTTT. J is TRBJ1-1 and V is TRBV10-3; D unresolved. Germline V gene lookup returns CDR1 ENHRY and CDR2 SYGVKD. There are 13 residues in the CDR3. Deletions cut 2 bases from V and 2 bases from J, with 6 bases between.